This T cell receptor (beta chain) is from a study of blood T cell repertoires in COVID-19. As handled by the study authors: Counts of nucleated cells, estimated from reference gene primer amplification, were obtained. The table came from immunoSEQ multiplex PCR; TCRdb's copy has only in-frame clones and leaves some out. That table gives V, J and clone size, and the DNA gave D and trimming. Altogether around 310,000 clones are present, around 91% being singletons, with the ten largest covering around 13%. Per germline, CDR1 SGHTS and CDR2 YDEGEE. The CDR3 is made up of 17 amino acids. V shed 3 bases, J shed 5 bases, and the junction held 12 bases outside the gene matches.

Sequencing was done on a sample of peripheral blood. The TCR comes from a woman aged 60-70 years with acute or convalescent COVID-19. The V and J genes are TRBV5-8 and TRBJ2-1, with 9 bases aligning to TRBD1. The chain's CDR3 is CASSSSGQGRKDNEQFF. The DNA for the CDR3 is TGTGCCAGCAGCTCTTCGGGACAGGGACGAAAGGACAATGAGCAGTTCTTC.